This TCR beta chain was identified during a study of blood T cell repertoires in COVID-19. As for the study in general: Samples came from the United States, Italy and Spain, spanning acute and convalescent COVID-19. The analysed material was cDNA or gDNA that came from T cells, B-cell-depleted T cells, or PBMCs.

Germline CDR1 and CDR2: SGHDN and FVKESK. The CDR3 is 15 amino acids. V dropped 1 base and J dropped 6 bases, with 12 bases sitting between them. Source study methods: Amplification of reference gene primers was used by the study to estimate nucleated cell counts. Measured with immunoSEQ multiplex PCR; TCRdb has only the in-frame clones, and not every one. V, J and clone size were drawn from that table, and D and trimming were deduced from the DNA. The data show about 74,000 clones, 65% to 90% seen once. This receptor was obtained from a man aged 50-59 years with acute or convalescent COVID-19. Source material: peripheral blood. The V gene is TRBV14, the J gene TRBJ2-2; a possible D gene is TRBD1 (5 bases). CDR3 in DNA: TGTGCCAGCAGCCAAGTGAGGTTAGGGGCCGGGGAGCTGTTTTTT. This codes for CASSQVRLGAGELFF.